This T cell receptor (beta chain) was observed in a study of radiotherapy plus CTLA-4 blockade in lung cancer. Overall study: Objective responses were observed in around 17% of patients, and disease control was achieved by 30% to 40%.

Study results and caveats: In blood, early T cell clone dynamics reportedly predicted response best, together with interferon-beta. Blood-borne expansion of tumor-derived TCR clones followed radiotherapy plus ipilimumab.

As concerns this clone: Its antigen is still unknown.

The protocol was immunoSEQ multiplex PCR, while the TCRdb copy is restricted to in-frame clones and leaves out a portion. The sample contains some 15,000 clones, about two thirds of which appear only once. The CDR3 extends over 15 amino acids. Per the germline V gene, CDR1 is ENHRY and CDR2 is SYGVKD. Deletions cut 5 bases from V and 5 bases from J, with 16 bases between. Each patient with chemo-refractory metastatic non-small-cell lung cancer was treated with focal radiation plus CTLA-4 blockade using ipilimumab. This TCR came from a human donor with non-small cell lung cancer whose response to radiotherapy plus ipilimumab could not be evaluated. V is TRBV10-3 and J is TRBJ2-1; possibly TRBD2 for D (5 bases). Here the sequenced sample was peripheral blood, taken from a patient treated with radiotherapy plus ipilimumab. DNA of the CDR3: TGTGCCATCAGTAAGACCGGGCCCGGGAACAATGAGCAGTTCTTC. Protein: CAISKTGPGNNEQFF.